Presented here are 13 T cell receptor beta chains from one specimen sequenced in a study of T cell responses to AZD1222 COVID-19 vaccine. Sequencing used immunoSEQ multiplex PCR; TCRdb keeps in-frame clones, though not all of them. The sample lists 95,000 or so clones; 85% to 90% were seen once. The specimen was peripheral blood, collected on day 0 of MenACWY control vaccination. The receptor source for this set is an adult in good health.

A single count supports this clone. The chain couples TRBV5-5 to TRBJ1-1; D call uncertain. Between the trimmed V and J ends, which lost 3 bases and 2 bases, there was a span of 5 bases. CDR1 SGHKS and CDR2 YYEKEE come from the germline V gene (reference sequence). The CDR3 length is 12 residues. CDR3 DNA: TGTGCCAGCAGCTCTCACAACACTGAAGCTTTCTTT. Amino acid sequence: CASSSHNTEAFF.

The chain carries TRBV30 and TRBJ1-6, with a tentative D call TRBD1 (6 bases). The CDR3 sequence is 15 residues long. Per the germline V gene, CDR1 is GTSNPN and CDR2 is SVGIG (reference sequence). Trimming shortened V by 3 bases and J by 7 bases, and 16 bases separated the two germline ends. The CDR3 DNA follows: TGTGCCTGGAGCAGGGGTGGGGCGGGGAATTCACCCCTCCACTTT. This translates into CAWSRGGAGNSPLHF.

This clone came up once. The genes are TRBV28 and TRBJ2-7; 7 nucleotides agree with TRBD1. Germline values: CDR1 MDHEN, CDR2 SYDVKM. There are 15 residues in the CDR3. Trimming removed 1 base from V and 0 bases from J; junction bases left unmatched: 3. As DNA, the CDR3 is TGTGCCAGCAGTTTATACGACAGGGTCTCCTACGAGCAGTACTTC. Protein sequence: CASSLYDRVSYEQYF.

The V and J genes are TRBV7-3 and TRBJ1-1; the D is unclear. V was trimmed by 4 bases and J by 4 bases, leaving 10 bases between them. In germline, CDR1 is SGHTA, CDR2 FQGTGA. CDR3 length: 13 residues. As DNA, the CDR3 is TGTGCCAGCAGCTCGCAAGGGAGCACTGAAGCTTTCTTT. This codes for CASSSQGSTEAFF.

The chain employs TRBV27 and TRBJ1-6; D unclear. The CDR3 spans 12 residues. The V and J ends lost 3 bases and 9 bases respectively, with 6 bases between them. CDR1 MNHEY and CDR2 SMNVEV come from the germline V gene (reference sequence). The CDR3 protein is CASSFNGSPLHF. CDR3 bases: TGTGCCAGCAGTTTCAACGGTTCACCCCTCCACTTT.

The chain links TRBV7-9 to TRBJ1-5; D might be TRBD1 (5 bases). Deletions cut 0 bases from V and 5 bases from J, with 14 bases between. The germline V gene has CDR1 SEHNR and CDR2 FQNEAQ (reference sequence). The CDR3 has 16 amino acids. The chain's CDR3 is CASSLAAWGGYQPQHF. In nucleotides, the CDR3 is TGTGCCAGCAGCTTAGCCGCGTGGGGCGGGTATCAGCCCCAGCATTTT.

The chain employs TRBV4-3 and TRBJ2-6; D is uncertain. The germline V and J ends were trimmed by 0 bases and 5 bases, with 8 bases remaining between them. Germline CDR1 is LGHNA and CDR2 is YSLEER. The CDR3 totals 15 residues. CDR3: CASSQDPAWANVLTF. The CDR3 bases are TGCGCCAGCAGCCAAGATCCCGCTTGGGCCAACGTCCTGACTTTC.

CDR3 amino acids: CAYGGGPNEKLFF. CDR3 sequence (DNA): TGTGCCTACGGAGGGGGACCTAATGAAAAACTGTTTTTT. The chain links TRBV2 to TRBJ1-4; TRBD1 might be the D (6 bases). The CDR3 covers 13 residues. CDR1 SNHLY and CDR2 FYNNEI come from the germline V gene. Trimming took 11 bases from V and 3 from J, leaving 13 bases between them.

The chain combines TRBV2 with TRBJ2-2, with 10 nucleotides matching TRBD1. Germline-derived CDR1 and CDR2 are SNHLY and FYNNEI. V trimming: 5 bases; J trimming: 6 bases; junction bases outside the gene matches: 6. CDR3 length equals 15 residues. CDR3 DNA sequence: TGTGCCAGCAGTTACCGGGACAGGGGCTCCGGGGAGCTGTTTTTT. This translates into CASSYRDRGSGELFF.

This chain joins TRBV18 and TRBJ2-3, with D perhaps being TRBD1 or TRBD2 (6 bases each). Between the trimmed V and J ends, which lost 3 bases and 6 bases, there was a span of 25 bases. The CDR3 is 18 amino acids. Germline V gene sequence: CDR1 KGHSH, CDR2 LQKENI. The CDR3 nucleotides are TGTGCCAGCTCACCCGCTAACCGACAGGCCGCTAGCGTGGATACGCAGTATTTT. Translated: CASSPANRQAASVDTQYF.

The chain carries TRBV15 and TRBJ2-3, with D perhaps TRBD1 (6 bases). The CDR3 is made up of 17 amino acids. From germline, CDR1 is LNHNV and CDR2 YYDKDF (reference sequence). Trimming pared 2 bases from V and 1 base from J, leaving 16 bases between. The CDR3 sequence: CATSRPPQGSRTDTQYF. For the CDR3, the DNA is TGTGCCACCAGCAGACCTCCTCAGGGGTCCCGCACAGATACGCAGTATTTT.

This chain uses TRBV11-3 with TRBJ1-3; tentative D call: TRBD1 (5 bases). Germline V gene lookup returns CDR1 SGHNT and CDR2 YENEEA. The germline V and J ends were trimmed by 4 bases and 2 bases, with 12 bases remaining between them. The CDR3 totals 15 residues. CDR3 sequence reads: CASSSGATTGNTIYF. CDR3 nucleotide sequence: TGTGCCAGCAGCTCCGGGGCTACGACTGGAAACACCATATATTTT. The whole variable domain, filled in from reference TRBV11-3 and TRBJ1-3, reads EAGVVQSPRYKIIEKKQPVAFWCNPISGHNTLYWYLQNLGQGPELLIRYENEEAVDDSQLPKDRFSAERLKGVDSTLKIQPAELGDSAVYLCASSSGATTGNTIYFGEGSWLTVV.

The chain combines TRBV27 with TRBJ1-5; 9 bases are a match to TRBD1. Looked up from germline, CDR1 is MNHEY and CDR2 is SMNVEV (reference sequence). The CDR3 totals 14 residues. The V gene end was trimmed by 4 bases and the J gene end by 4 bases; junction bases not matched to a gene: 2. The chain's CDR3 is CASSSGQGNQPQHF. CDR3 DNA: TGTGCCAGCAGTTCGGGACAGGGAAATCAGCCCCAGCATTTT.